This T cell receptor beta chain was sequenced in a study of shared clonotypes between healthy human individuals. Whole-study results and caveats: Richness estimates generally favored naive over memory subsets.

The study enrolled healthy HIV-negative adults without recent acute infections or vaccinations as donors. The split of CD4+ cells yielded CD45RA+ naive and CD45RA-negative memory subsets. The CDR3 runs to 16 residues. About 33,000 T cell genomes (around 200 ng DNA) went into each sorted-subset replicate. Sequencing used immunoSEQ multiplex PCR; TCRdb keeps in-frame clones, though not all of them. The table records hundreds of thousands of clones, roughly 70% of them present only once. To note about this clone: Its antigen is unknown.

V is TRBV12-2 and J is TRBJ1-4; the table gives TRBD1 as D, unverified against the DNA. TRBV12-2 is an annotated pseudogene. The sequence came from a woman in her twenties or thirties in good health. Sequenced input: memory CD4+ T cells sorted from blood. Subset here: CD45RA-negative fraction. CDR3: CASRFRPRGTGEKLFF. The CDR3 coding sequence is TGTGCAAGTCGCTTTAGACCCAGGGGTACCGGTGAAAAACTGTTTTTT.